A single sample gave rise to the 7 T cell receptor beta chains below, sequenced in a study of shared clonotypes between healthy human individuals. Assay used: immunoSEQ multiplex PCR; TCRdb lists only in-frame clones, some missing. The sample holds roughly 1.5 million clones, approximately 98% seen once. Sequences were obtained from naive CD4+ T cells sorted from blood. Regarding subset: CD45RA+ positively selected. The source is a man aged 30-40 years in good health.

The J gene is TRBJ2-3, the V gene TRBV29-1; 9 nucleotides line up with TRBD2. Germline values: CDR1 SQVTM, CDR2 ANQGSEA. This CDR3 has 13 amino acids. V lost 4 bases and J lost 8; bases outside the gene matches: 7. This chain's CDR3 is CSVANSGSVTQYF. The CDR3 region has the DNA TGCAGCGTTGCTAATAGCGGGAGTGTTACGCAGTATTTT.

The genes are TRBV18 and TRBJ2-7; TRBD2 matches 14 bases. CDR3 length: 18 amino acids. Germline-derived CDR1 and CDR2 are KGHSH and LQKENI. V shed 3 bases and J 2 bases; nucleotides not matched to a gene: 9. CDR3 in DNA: TGTGCCAGCTCACCTCTAGGACTAGCGGGAGGAATGACCTACGAGCAGTACTTC. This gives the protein CASSPLGLAGGMTYEQYF.

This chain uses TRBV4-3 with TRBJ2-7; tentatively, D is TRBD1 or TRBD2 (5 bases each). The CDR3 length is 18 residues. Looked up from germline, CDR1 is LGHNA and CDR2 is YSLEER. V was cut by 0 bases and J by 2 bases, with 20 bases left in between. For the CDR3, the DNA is TGCGCCAGCAGCCAAGATCGTTCGGTCGGGGACGCTACCTACGAGCAGTACTTC. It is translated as CASSQDRSVGDATYEQYF.

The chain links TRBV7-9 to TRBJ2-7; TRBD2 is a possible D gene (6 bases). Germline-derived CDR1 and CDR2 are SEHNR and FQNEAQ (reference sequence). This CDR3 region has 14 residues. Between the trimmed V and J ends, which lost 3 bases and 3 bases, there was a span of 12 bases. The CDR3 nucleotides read TGTGCCAGCAGCTTGCGGCGGGAAGGCTACGAGCAGTACTTC. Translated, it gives CASSLRREGYEQYF.

This chain's CDR3 is CASSRGTDNYGYTF. The DNA of the CDR3 is TGTGCCAGCAGCCGCGGGACAGACAACTATGGCTACACCTTC. The rearrangement links TRBV7-9 to TRBJ1-2; TRBD1 matches 7 bases. The CDR3 extends over 14 amino acids. Germline V gene lookup returns CDR1 SEHNR and CDR2 FQNEAQ (reference sequence). V lost 5 bases to trimming and J lost 2 bases; unmatched junction nucleotides: 5.

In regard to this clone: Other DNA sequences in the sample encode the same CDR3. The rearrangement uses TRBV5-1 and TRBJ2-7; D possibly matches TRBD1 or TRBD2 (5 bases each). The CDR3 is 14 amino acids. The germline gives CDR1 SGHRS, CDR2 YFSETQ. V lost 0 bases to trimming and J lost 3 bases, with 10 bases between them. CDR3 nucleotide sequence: TGCGCCAGCAGCTTGGCGGGGACGGTCTACGAGCAGTACTTC. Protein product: CASSLAGTVYEQYF.

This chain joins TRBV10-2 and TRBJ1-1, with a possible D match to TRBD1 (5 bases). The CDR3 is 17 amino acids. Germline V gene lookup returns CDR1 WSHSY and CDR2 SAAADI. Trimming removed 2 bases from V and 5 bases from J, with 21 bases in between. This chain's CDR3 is CASSEGGGLGARTEAFF. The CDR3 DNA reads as TGCGCCAGCAGTGAGGGGGGTGGCTTAGGGGCGCGGACTGAAGCTTTCTTT.